These T cell receptor beta chains were read from a single sample in a study of cytomegalovirus exposure and HLA in healthy donors. Only in-frame clones appear in the TCRdb table, and some are missing; sequencing was by immunoSEQ multiplex PCR. Here the sample spans 35,000 to 40,000 clones, about half being singletons. Sequencing was done on a sample of PBMCs. These receptors originate from a woman aged 35 to 49 in good health and CMV-seropositive. Both conserved end residues are part of each CDR3. Each record gives: V gene, J gene, D gene, clone size, CDR3 DNA, CDR3 protein. D genes are given only for firm matches. Clone size is given for some rows only: seen once, a few or many times, or a class if the clone is expanded.

>TRBV11-2|TRBJ1-2|-|-
TGTGCCAGCAGCTTAGAAGCCTCTAACTATGGCTACACCTTC
CASSLEASNYGYTF
>TRBV7-2|TRBJ2-5|-|-
TGTGCCAGCAGCTTCCAAGCGGGCCTAAAAGAGACCCAGTACTTC
CASSFQAGLKETQYF
>TRBV5-6|TRBJ2-7|-|-
TGTGCCAGCAGATACAGGGAGGGGGGCGAGCAGTACTTC
CASRYREGGEQYF
>TRBV13|TRBJ2-7|TRBD1|-
TGTGCCAGCAGCTGGGGACAGGGAGAATACGAGCAGTACTTC
CASSWGQGEYEQYF
>TRBV6-4|TRBJ2-3|TRBD2|few
TGTGCCAGCAGAACCAAGCGGGGGGGCCTGGCAGATACGCAGTATTTT
CASRTKRGGLADTQYF
>TRBV19|TRBJ1-6|TRBD1|-
TGTGCCAGTAGTAAAAATCGACAGGGTGTTAATTCACCCCTCCACTTT
CASSKNRQGVNSPLHF
>TRBV27|TRBJ1-5|TRBD1|-
TGTGCCAGCAGTAGGACCGACAGGGGGCTTCAGCCCCAGCATTTT
CASSRTDRGLQPQHF
>TRBV7-6|TRBJ2-5|TRBD2|-
TGTGCCAGCAGCCCGGGACTACTCAATTCGGAGACCCAGTACTTC
CASSPGLLNSETQYF
>TRBV6-5|TRBJ2-5|-|-
TGTGCCAGCAGTTACTCGTTGGCAGATGAGACCCAGTACTTC
CASSYSLADETQYF
>TRBV30|TRBJ2-3|-|once
TGTGCCTGTGCCGGGGGCACAGATACGCAGTATTTT
CACAGGTDTQYF
>TRBV15|TRBJ1-2|-|-
TGTGCCACCAGCAGAGGGCAGGGCCTTGGCTACACCTTC
CATSRGQGLGYTF
>TRBV6-4|TRBJ1-6|-|-
TGTGCCAGCAGCTACAGCTCCTATAATTCACCCCTCCACTTT
CASSYSSYNSPLHF
>TRBV5-6|TRBJ1-6|-|-
TGTGCCAGCAGCACGGGGATCAATTCACCCCTCCACTTT
CASSTGINSPLHF
>TRBV7-4|TRBJ2-1|TRBD1|few
TGTGCCAGCAGCTTCCGGGACAGGGACAATGAGCAGTTCTTC
CASSFRDRDNEQFF
>TRBV27|TRBJ1-1|TRBD1|-
TGTGCCAGCAGCGACAGGGTGAACACTGAAGCTTTCTTT
CASSDRVNTEAFF
>TRBV5-1|TRBJ2-3|-|-
TGCGCCAGCAGCACCTTGACGGGGGGCACAGATACGCAGTATTTT
CASSTLTGGTDTQYF
>TRBV28|TRBJ1-2|TRBD1|few
TGTGCCAGCAGTTTATTCCCGGGACAGGGGGTCGATGGCTACACCTTC
CASSLFPGQGVDGYTF
>TRBV7-6|TRBJ2-1|-|few
TGTGCCAGCAGCCCAAATTTCAATGAGCAGTTCTTC
CASSPNFNEQFF
>TRBV7-8|TRBJ2-5|-|few
TGTGCCAGCAGCACCAGACAGTGGGGGCCGGGTGAGACCCAGTACTTC
CASSTRQWGPGETQYF
>TRBV6-5|TRBJ2-3|-|-
TGTGCCAGCAGTTACGGGGCGGGGCGCACAGATACGCAGTATTTT
CASSYGAGRTDTQYF
>TRBV5-1|TRBJ2-7|-|few
TGCGCCAGCAGCCACACTAGCCTCCCCTACGAGCAGTACTTC
CASSHTSLPYEQYF
>TRBV6-5|TRBJ2-2|-|-
TGTGCCAGCAGCCGCAGGGGTTTCACCGGGGAGCTGTTTTTT
CASSRRGFTGELFF
>TRBV6-1|TRBJ2-7|TRBD1|-
TGTGCCAGCAGTGAACCTACAGGGGGCCGGTACTTC
CASSEPTGGRYF
>TRBV6-5|TRBJ2-7|-|-
TGTGCCAGCAGTTACTCTGGGGCTGCTAGCTCCTACGAGCAGTACTTC
CASSYSGAASSYEQYF